This is a list of T cell receptor beta chains from one sample in a study of cytomegalovirus exposure and HLA in healthy donors. Profiling relied on immunoSEQ multiplex PCR, and the TCRdb table lists in-frame clones only, not all of them. This table holds under 250,000 clones, around 73% found once. Sequencing was carried out using PBMCs. The source is a male donor in good health and CMV-seronegative. CDR3s include the opening cysteine and the closing phenylalanine or tryptophan. A D gene is named only where the DNA matches it firmly. Size is stated for part of the rows, as once, few or many counts, or as a class when the clone is expanded.

clone size: NA
V gene: TRBV27
J gene: TRBJ1-1
D gene: NA
CDR3 DNA: TGTGCCAGCGCTCAGGCAGTTTACACTGAAGCTTTCTTT
CDR3 protein: CASAQAVYTEAFF

clone size: NA
V gene: TRBV2
J gene: TRBJ2-1
D gene: TRBD2
CDR3 DNA: TGTGCCAGCATTTTGACTAGCGGGAGGGCCGACATCTTC
CDR3 protein: CASILTSGRADIF

clone size: NA
V gene: TRBV6-6
J gene: TRBJ2-3
D gene: TRBD2
CDR3 DNA: TGTGCCAGCAGTTACCGAGCGGGAGTGTCAGATACGCAGTATTTT
CDR3 protein: CASSYRAGVSDTQYF

clone size: NA
V gene: TRBV30
J gene: TRBJ2-5
D gene: TRBD1
CDR3 DNA: TGTGCCTGGGGGGAGAAAAGGACAGGGCTAGAGACCCAGTACTTC
CDR3 protein: CAWGEKRTGLETQYF

clone size: NA
V gene: TRBV6-1
J gene: TRBJ1-3
D gene: TRBD1
CDR3 DNA: TGTGCCAGCAGGCTAGTAACAGGGGCTGGAAACACCATATATTTT
CDR3 protein: CASRLVTGAGNTIYF

clone size: NA
V gene: TRBV11-2
J gene: TRBJ2-1
D gene: NA
CDR3 DNA: TGTGCCAGCAGTCCTTTCAGCGGAGATTCCTACAATGAGCAGTTCTTC
CDR3 protein: CASSPFSGDSYNEQFF

clone size: once
V gene: TRBV25-1
J gene: TRBJ2-3
D gene: NA
CDR3 DNA: TGTGCCAGCAGTGAATTGGGCGTGGCGGGACCTAGCACAGATACGCAGTATTTT
CDR3 protein: CASSELGVAGPSTDTQYF

clone size: NA
V gene: TRBV7-3
J gene: TRBJ2-7
D gene: NA
CDR3 DNA: TGTGCCAGCAGCCCTCAGGGGACATCCTACGAGCAGTACTTC
CDR3 protein: CASSPQGTSYEQYF

clone size: NA
V gene: TRBV27
J gene: TRBJ2-1
D gene: NA
CDR3 DNA: TGTGCCAGCAGTCCACAGGGTGTTGAGCAGTTCTTC
CDR3 protein: CASSPQGVEQFF

clone size: few
V gene: TRBV4-2
J gene: TRBJ2-1
D gene: TRBD2
CDR3 DNA: TGTGCCAGCAGCCAACCCCGCGGGACTAGCGGTGGATACAATGAGCAGTTCTTC
CDR3 protein: CASSQPRGTSGGYNEQFF

clone size: NA
V gene: TRBV5-1
J gene: TRBJ1-4
D gene: NA
CDR3 DNA: TGCGCCAGCAGCTTGTTATCAACTAATGAAAAACTGTTTTTT
CDR3 protein: CASSLLSTNEKLFF

clone size: few
V gene: TRBV6-1
J gene: TRBJ1-2
D gene: NA
CDR3 DNA: TGTGCCAGCATAGTCGGGGAGGACTATGGCTACACCTTC
CDR3 protein: CASIVGEDYGYTF

clone size: NA
V gene: TRBV4-1
J gene: TRBJ2-3
D gene: NA
CDR3 DNA: TGCGCCAGCAGCCCCGGACAGCTCACAGATACGCAGTATTTT
CDR3 protein: CASSPGQLTDTQYF

clone size: NA
V gene: TRBV2
J gene: TRBJ1-5
D gene: TRBD1
CDR3 DNA: TGTGCCAGCAGTGAACTTGGGACAGACAATCAGCCCCAGCATTTT
CDR3 protein: CASSELGTDNQPQHF

clone size: NA
V gene: TRBV27
J gene: TRBJ2-2
D gene: TRBD2
CDR3 DNA: TGTGCCAGCAGTTTAACGACGACTAGCCAGAACACCGGGGAGCTGTTTTTT
CDR3 protein: CASSLTTTSQNTGELFF

clone size: NA
V gene: TRBV5-4
J gene: TRBJ1-4
D gene: TRBD1
CDR3 DNA: TGTGCCAGCAGCCGACCCGACAGGGGGACTAATGAAAAACTGTTTTTT
CDR3 protein: CASSRPDRGTNEKLFF

clone size: NA
V gene: TRBV5-4
J gene: TRBJ1-2
D gene: NA
CDR3 DNA: TGTGCCAGCAGCTTGGACAGGGCTGGTGGCTACACCTTC
CDR3 protein: CASSLDRAGGYTF

clone size: few
V gene: TRBV27
J gene: TRBJ1-5
D gene: NA
CDR3 DNA: TGTGCCAGCAGCCGGGGGGGGGCCGGTCAGCCCCAGCATTTT
CDR3 protein: CASSRGGAGQPQHF

clone size: NA
V gene: TRBV7-8
J gene: TRBJ2-1
D gene: TRBD2
CDR3 DNA: TGTGCCAGCAGCTCGGCCGGGACTAGGAGAAATGAGCAGTTCTTC
CDR3 protein: CASSSAGTRRNEQFF

clone size: NA
V gene: TRBV2
J gene: TRBJ2-3
D gene: TRBD2
CDR3 DNA: TGTGCCAGCAGTGATGGCACTAGCGGAGTGGATACGCAGTATTTT
CDR3 protein: CASSDGTSGVDTQYF

clone size: NA
V gene: TRBV28
J gene: TRBJ2-3
D gene: NA
CDR3 DNA: TGTGCCAGCAGACGACAGGCCCGAATCGGCACAGATACGCAGTATTTT
CDR3 protein: CASRRQARIGTDTQYF

clone size: NA
V gene: TRBV7-3
J gene: TRBJ2-7
D gene: NA
CDR3 DNA: TGTGCCAGCAGCTTAACTAGCGCCTCGGGGGAGCAGTACTTC
CDR3 protein: CASSLTSASGEQYF

clone size: once
V gene: TRBV5-1
J gene: TRBJ2-3
D gene: NA
CDR3 DNA: TGCGCCAGCAGTCCTAACGGCCGAGTCGGGGATACGCAGTATTTT
CDR3 protein: CASSPNGRVGDTQYF

clone size: NA
V gene: TRBV10-1
J gene: TRBJ2-3
D gene: TRBD2
CDR3 DNA: TGCGCCAGCAGTATGCTAGCGGGAGTAACAGATACGCAGTATTTT
CDR3 protein: CASSMLAGVTDTQYF

clone size: NA
V gene: TRBV27
J gene: TRBJ2-7
D gene: TRBD1
CDR3 DNA: TGTGCCAGCAGTCCCCGGACAGGGGGCGAGCAGTACTTC
CDR3 protein: CASSPRTGGEQYF

clone size: NA
V gene: TRBV19
J gene: TRBJ2-7
D gene: TRBD1
CDR3 DNA: TGTGCCACTGCGACAGGGTGGTCCTACGAGCAGTACTTC
CDR3 protein: CATATGWSYEQYF

clone size: NA
V gene: TRBV18
J gene: TRBJ2-7
D gene: NA
CDR3 DNA: TGTGCCAGCTCACCAAATGGGCTGCGCGAGCAGTACTTC
CDR3 protein: CASSPNGLREQYF

clone size: few
V gene: TRBV25-1
J gene: TRBJ2-1
D gene: TRBD2
CDR3 DNA: TGTGCCAGCAGTCCCACTAGCGCACACAATGAGCAGTTCTTC
CDR3 protein: CASSPTSAHNEQFF

clone size: NA
V gene: TRBV7-2
J gene: TRBJ2-3
D gene: TRBD2
CDR3 DNA: TGTGCCAGCAGCTTGGGACTAGCGGTCCATACGCAGTATTTT
CDR3 protein: CASSLGLAVHTQYF

clone size: NA
V gene: TRBV28
J gene: TRBJ2-3
D gene: TRBD2
CDR3 DNA: TGTGCCAGCAGTTTATCGTCCAGCGGGAGGGCCACAGATACGCAGTATTTT
CDR3 protein: CASSLSSSGRATDTQYF

clone size: NA
V gene: TRBV5-1
J gene: TRBJ2-3
D gene: NA
CDR3 DNA: TGCGCCAGCAGCTGGTCCCGCGAGACAGATACGCAGTATTTT
CDR3 protein: CASSWSRETDTQYF

clone size: NA
V gene: TRBV13
J gene: TRBJ2-5
D gene: TRBD1
CDR3 DNA: TGTGCCAGCAGAAGACAGGGGGTCCAAGAGACCCAGTACTTC
CDR3 protein: CASRRQGVQETQYF

clone size: NA
V gene: TRBV21-1
J gene: TRBJ2-7
D gene: NA
CDR3 DNA: TGTGCCAGCAGCAAAAGTGGGGCTCAGGGGGAGTGCGAGCAGTACTTC
CDR3 protein: CASSKSGAQGECEQYF

clone size: NA
V gene: TRBV11-2
J gene: TRBJ1-2
D gene: NA
CDR3 DNA: TGTGCCAGCAGCTTAGATCCTGGGGGCGATGGCTACACCTTC
CDR3 protein: CASSLDPGGDGYTF

clone size: NA
V gene: TRBV6-5
J gene: TRBJ1-1
D gene: NA
CDR3 DNA: TGTGCCAGCAGTTACCGGGGACTGGTAGCTTTCTTT
CDR3 protein: CASSYRGLVAFF

clone size: NA
V gene: TRBV11-2
J gene: TRBJ2-1
D gene: TRBD2
CDR3 DNA: TGTGCCAGCAGCCCTAGCGGGGCTGAGCAGTTCTTC
CDR3 protein: CASSPSGAEQFF

clone size: once
V gene: TRBV30
J gene: TRBJ2-2
D gene: NA
CDR3 DNA: TGTGCCTACTCGTCGGGTAACGGGGAGCTGTTTTTT
CDR3 protein: CAYSSGNGELFF

clone size: NA
V gene: TRBV11-2
J gene: TRBJ1-1
D gene: NA
CDR3 DNA: TGTGCCAGCAGCTTGGGAGGGAACACTGAAGCTTTCTTT
CDR3 protein: CASSLGGNTEAFF

clone size: NA
V gene: TRBV6-1
J gene: TRBJ1-1
D gene: TRBD1
CDR3 DNA: TGTGCCAGCAGTGAAGCGAATGACAGGGTAGGAACTGAAGCTTTCTTT
CDR3 protein: CASSEANDRVGTEAFF

clone size: NA
V gene: TRBV4-1
J gene: TRBJ1-2
D gene: TRBD1
CDR3 DNA: TGCGCCAGCAGCCAAGGCCCCTCTCTTACAGGGGGCAATGGCTACACCTTC
CDR3 protein: CASSQGPSLTGGNGYTF

clone size: NA
V gene: TRBV6-5
J gene: TRBJ2-7
D gene: TRBD2
CDR3 DNA: TGTGCCAGCAGCGGGGGGACGGGCTACGAGCAGTACTTC
CDR3 protein: CASSGGTGYEQYF

clone size: NA
V gene: TRBV9
J gene: TRBJ1-1
D gene: NA
CDR3 DNA: TGTGCCAGCAGCGTAGATGCAGGGGCACGAACGATGAACACTGAAGCTTTCTTT
CDR3 protein: CASSVDAGARTMNTEAFF